This T cell receptor (beta chain) was sequenced during a study of CD8+CD57+ T cells in acquired aplastic anemia. About the research overall: Sorted CD4+ and CD8+ cells yielded DNA averaging about 3.1 ug. General study points: Patients and controls turned out to have 25 to 35 CD8+ CDR3 sequences in common. Patients did not significantly differ from controls in CD8+ Simpson's diversity.

The study profiled TCR beta VDJ and CDR3 using genomic DNA as template. TCRdb re-called the reads with MiXCR, one entry per CDR3 protein. The sample records around 180,000 distinct CDR3 sequences, approximately 48% being singletons. As concerns this clonotype: Its antigen is not identified.

Individuals selected for sequencing had exhibited CD8+CD57+ cell expansion on flow cytometry. When blood sampling took place, the patients had received no therapy. CDR1 is MNHEY, CDR2 SVGEGT, per germline. The length of the CDR3 is 15 residues. The V end was cut by 6 bases, the J end by 4 bases, with 16 bases between. This sequence originates from a human donor with aplastic anemia. The sample taken for sequencing was sorted CD4+, CD8+, or CD8+CD57+ T cells (not recorded which) from PBMCs. The rearrangement links TRBV6-2 or TRBV6-3 to TRBJ1-5; a possible D gene is TRBD1 (6 bases). The CDR3 DNA reads as TGTGCCAGCAGCAATGGGGGGGCTGGGAATCAGCCCCAGCATTTT. Residues: CASSNGGAGNQPQHF.